This entry features one T cell receptor (beta chain) sequence. The antigen is undetermined. It was RNA transcripts that yielded the amplified TCR beta CDR3 regions. The HTBI set primed first-round TCR CDR3 RT-PCR. TCRdb reanalysed the multiplex PCR reads using MiXCR and keeps one entry per CDR3 protein. The table shows approximately 420,000 distinct CDR3 sequences, with about 15% occurring only once. This entry is derived from a study of T cells in Graves' hyperthyroidism and ophthalmopathy. The study, taken as a whole, reports: The model anticipated ophthalmopathy a median approximately six months pre-onset. Blood also carried most thyroid clonotypes expanded above 0.001.

CDR3 length: 13 amino acids. Trimming took 6 bases from V and 5 from J, leaving 11 bases between them. The TCR sequence derives from a woman in her twenties or thirties with Graves' hyperthyroidism. Sequenced input: blood. The chain is built from TRBV12-3 or TRBV12-4 and TRBJ1-5; no reliable D call. CDR3 amino acids: CASSQSGYQPQHF. In DNA form, the CDR3 reads TGTGCCAGCAGCCAGAGCGGGTATCAGCCCCAGCATTTT.